These T cell receptor beta chains were read from a single sample in a study of response to subunit inactivated influenza vaccine. TCRdb called the RT-PCR reads again in MiXCR, with one record for every CDR3 protein. The sample holds 400,000 to 650,000 distinct CDR3 sequences, roughly 7.6% seen once. This specimen was PBMCs from blood, taken around 2 years after vaccination. The receptors originated from a man aged 45 to 75 who received an inactivated influenza vaccine. Each CDR3 is given without its conserved first and last residue. Fields, in order: V gene, CDR3 protein.

v_call: TRBV29-1; cdr3_aa: SVVRTVQETQY
v_call: TRBV20-1; cdr3_aa: SADRGPTDTQY
v_call: TRBV6-1; cdr3_aa: ASRDGQSYEQY
v_call: TRBV20-1; cdr3_aa: SATLQTVNTEAF
v_call: TRBV7-8; cdr3_aa: ASSLASTFSYEQY
v_call: TRBV29-1; cdr3_aa: SVSGETQY
v_call: TRBV11-2; cdr3_aa: ASSLDRDPGELF
v_call: TRBV28; cdr3_aa: ASSLAGGEAGELF
v_call: TRBV4-3; cdr3_aa: ASSQDDRSNQPQH
v_call: TRBV28; cdr3_aa: ASGLEGSPTEAF
v_call: TRBV4-2; cdr3_aa: ASSQDPYEQY
v_call: TRBV7-2; cdr3_aa: ASSLRNSGNTIY
v_call: TRBV5-1; cdr3_aa: ASSLGVGDTEAF
v_call: TRBV29-1; cdr3_aa: SVGGQGINEKLF
v_call: TRBV29-1; cdr3_aa: SVQDFHSYNEQF
v_call: TRBV3-1; cdr3_aa: ASSLLRNYGYT
v_call: TRBV7-9; cdr3_aa: ASSWSGNTGELF
v_call: TRBV12-3/TRBV12-4; cdr3_aa: ASTTIPGQPQH
v_call: TRBV6-2/TRBV6-3; cdr3_aa: ASSYAGDRESTDTQY
v_call: TRBV28; cdr3_aa: ASSLRSGGQY
v_call: TRBV6-2/TRBV6-3; cdr3_aa: ASSYRTESEAF
v_call: TRBV20-1; cdr3_aa: SVRAYEAF
v_call: TRBV20-1; cdr3_aa: SASGRDEKLF
v_call: TRBV6-1; cdr3_aa: ASSEGARQPQH
v_call: TRBV11-2; cdr3_aa: ASSSDGYGSYT
v_call: TRBV12-3/TRBV12-4; cdr3_aa: ASSRVSAVGYT
v_call: TRBV20-1; cdr3_aa: SAPPGLGFGTQH
v_call: TRBV20-1; cdr3_aa: SARDSGVVNYGYT
v_call: TRBV10-3; cdr3_aa: AISGTGENTEAF
v_call: TRBV27; cdr3_aa: ASSATSGIYEQY
v_call: TRBV11-2; cdr3_aa: ASSQGQVFTGYEQY
v_call: TRBV9; cdr3_aa: ASSATGTLYEQY
v_call: TRBV7-2; cdr3_aa: ASSIPSSYNSPLH
v_call: TRBV7-2; cdr3_aa: ASSLAVAGAGDTQY
v_call: TRBV28; cdr3_aa: ASRPVTGPYEQY
v_call: TRBV3-1; cdr3_aa: ASSPQGYEQF
v_call: TRBV25-1; cdr3_aa: ASSDQGTVNLELF
v_call: TRBV20-1; cdr3_aa: SATGLAGTQETQY
v_call: TRBV6-2/TRBV6-3; cdr3_aa: ASSYLDLAGELF
v_call: TRBV20-1; cdr3_aa: SARGSIWGYT
v_call: TRBV12-3/TRBV12-4; cdr3_aa: ASSVRSSYNEQF
v_call: TRBV20-1; cdr3_aa: CAREGGGQNIQY
v_call: TRBV28; cdr3_aa: ASSSPGTLSYEQY
v_call: TRBV12-3/TRBV12-4; cdr3_aa: ASSHGQGAAYEQY
v_call: TRBV15; cdr3_aa: ATSRGEGRASLNRPQH
v_call: TRBV6-2/TRBV6-3; cdr3_aa: ASSPGQPGQY
v_call: TRBV20-1; cdr3_aa: SAQDQREF
v_call: TRBV20-1; cdr3_aa: SASYRGRNQPQH
v_call: TRBV10-3; cdr3_aa: AISRNSQETQY
v_call: TRBV20-1; cdr3_aa: SARISGGPNTDTQY
v_call: TRBV12-3/TRBV12-4; cdr3_aa: ASRGYFYNEQF
v_call: TRBV4-2; cdr3_aa: ASSQEPEFNQPQH
v_call: TRBV18; cdr3_aa: ASSPSDDVVGAF
v_call: TRBV11-2; cdr3_aa: ASCAGQYYEQY